Described below is a single TCR beta chain sequence and its context. Its cognate antigen is unknown. Assay: immunoSEQ multiplex PCR; the TCRdb copy retains only in-frame clones and omits some. This table has under 80,000 clones, roughly 84% appearing once. Trimming pared 5 bases from V and 6 bases from J, leaving 11 bases between. This CDR3 has 13 residues. Germline V gives CDR1 MNHEY, CDR2 SMNVEV (reference sequence). The entry originates in a study of T cell responses to AZD1222 COVID-19 vaccine. Looking at the study overall: Investigators merged groups given second doses at roughly 4 or roughly 12 weeks.

Whole-study results and caveats: The study found Spike-specific TCR breadth and depth rose after two AZD1222 doses. Repertoires were sampled only after the peak T cell response. Along spike, vaccine-associated CD4 TCRs were found throughout, with dominance at 160-218 and 743-854.

The specimen comprised peripheral blood, sampled on day 0 of AZD1222 vaccination. The rearrangement uses TRBV27 and TRBJ2-1; maybe TRBD1 (5 bases). The sequence derives from an adult in good health. The CDR3 loop reads CASSPFGANEQFF. The DNA for the CDR3 is TGTGCCAGCAGTCCCTTTGGGGCCAATGAGCAGTTCTTC.